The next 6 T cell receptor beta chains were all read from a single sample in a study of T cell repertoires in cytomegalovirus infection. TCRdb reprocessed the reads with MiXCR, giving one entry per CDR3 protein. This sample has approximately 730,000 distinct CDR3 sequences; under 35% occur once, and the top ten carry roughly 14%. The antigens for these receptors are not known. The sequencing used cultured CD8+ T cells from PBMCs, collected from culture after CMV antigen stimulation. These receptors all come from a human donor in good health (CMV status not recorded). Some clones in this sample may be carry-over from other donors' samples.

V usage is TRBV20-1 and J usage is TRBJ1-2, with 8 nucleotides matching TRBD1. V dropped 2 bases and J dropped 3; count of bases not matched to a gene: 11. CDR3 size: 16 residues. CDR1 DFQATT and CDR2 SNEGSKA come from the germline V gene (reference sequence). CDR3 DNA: TGCAGTGCTAGATGGACAGGGTCTTATGAAGACTATGGCTACACCTTC. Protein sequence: CSARWTGSYEDYGYTF.

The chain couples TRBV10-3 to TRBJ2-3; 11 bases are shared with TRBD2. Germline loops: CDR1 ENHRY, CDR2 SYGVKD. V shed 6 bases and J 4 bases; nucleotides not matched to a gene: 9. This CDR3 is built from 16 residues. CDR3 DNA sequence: TGTGCCATCAGACAACGACTAGCGGGGATTGCAGATACGCAGTATTTT. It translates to CAIRQRLAGIADTQYF.

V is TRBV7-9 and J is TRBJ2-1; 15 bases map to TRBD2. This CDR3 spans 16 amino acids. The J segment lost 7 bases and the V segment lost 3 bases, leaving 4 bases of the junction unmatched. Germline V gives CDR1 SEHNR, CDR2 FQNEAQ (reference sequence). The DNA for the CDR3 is TGTGCCAGCAGCTTGCCGGGACTAGCGGGGGGAAATGAGCAGTTCTTC. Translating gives CASSLPGLAGGNEQFF.

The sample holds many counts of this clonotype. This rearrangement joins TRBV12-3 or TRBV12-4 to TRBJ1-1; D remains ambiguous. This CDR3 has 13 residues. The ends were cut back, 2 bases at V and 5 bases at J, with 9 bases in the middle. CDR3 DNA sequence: TGTGCCAGCAGTTTAAGGGTAGGGACTGAAGCTTTCTTT. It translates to CASSLRVGTEAFF.

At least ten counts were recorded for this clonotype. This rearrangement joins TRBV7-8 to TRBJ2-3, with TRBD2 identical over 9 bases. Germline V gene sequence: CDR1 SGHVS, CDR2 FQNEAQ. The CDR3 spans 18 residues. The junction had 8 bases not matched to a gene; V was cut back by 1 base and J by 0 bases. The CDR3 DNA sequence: TGTGCCAGCAGCTTAGTTCTGCGGGGGGGCCGAAGCACAGATACGCAGTATTTT. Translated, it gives CASSLVLRGGRSTDTQYF.

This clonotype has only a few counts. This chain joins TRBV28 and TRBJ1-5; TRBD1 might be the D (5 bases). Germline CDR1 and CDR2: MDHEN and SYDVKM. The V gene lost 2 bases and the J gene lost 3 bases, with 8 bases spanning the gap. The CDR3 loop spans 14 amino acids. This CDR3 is CASSLRGFNQPQHF. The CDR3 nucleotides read TGTGCCAGCAGTTTAAGGGGCTTCAATCAGCCCCAGCATTTT.